The 22 T cell receptor beta chains reported below all come from one sample, sequenced in a study of blood T cells in healthy people across ages. For the second PCR, which ran for about 6 to 12 cycles, a sample-barcoded 5' primer and a J-beta primer mix were used. MiXCR, applied by TCRdb to the 5' RACE reads, yields one record per CDR3 protein. The sample holds 540,000 or so distinct CDR3 sequences; 25% to 30% are singletons and the top ten take approximately 18%. The sample taken for sequencing was blood. These receptors were obtained from a woman in her 70s in good health.

This clonotype was seen a handful of times. The V gene is TRBV28, the J gene TRBJ2-5; D unresolved. V shed 4 bases and J shed 7 bases, with 16 bases lying between them. CDR1 and CDR2 (germline): MDHEN, SYDVKM. The length of the CDR3 is 14 residues. CDR3 sequence reads: CASSSLGTVGTQYF. The CDR3 DNA follows: TGTGCCAGCAGTTCCCTAGGAACCGTCGGGACCCAGTACTTC. Filled out from reference TRBV28 and TRBJ2-5, the complete variable domain reads DVKVTQSSRYLVKRTGEKVFLECVQDMDHENMFWYRQDPGLGLRLIYFSYDVKMKEKGDIPEGYSVSREKKERFSLILESASTNQTSMYLCASSSLGTVGTQYFGPGTRLLVL.

This clonotype has a handful of counts. This rearrangement joins TRBV18 to TRBJ1-1; TRBD1 agrees at 7 bases. With 1 base clipped from V and 3 bases from J, the junction kept 2 bases outside the gene matches. CDR3 length: 14 residues. The germline gives CDR1 KGHSH, CDR2 LQKENI. CDR3 protein: CASSPHQGDTEAFF. The CDR3 nucleotides are TGTGCCAGCTCACCACACCAGGGGGACACTGAAGCTTTCTTT.

This clonotype has just a few counts. The chain's CDR3 is CASNGQGARTGELFF. The CDR3 nucleotides are TGTGCCAGCAATGGACAGGGGGCGCGAACCGGGGAGCTGTTTTTT. The chain joins TRBV2 to TRBJ2-2; the match to TRBD1 covers 11 bases. This CDR3 region has 15 residues. Per the germline V gene, CDR1 is SNHLY and CDR2 is FYNNEI. Unmatched junction bases numbered 6, after V lost 7 bases and J lost 5 bases.

The chain is built from TRBV4-3 and TRBJ1-2; 7 bases line up with TRBD1. J gave up 6 bases and V 0 bases, and 7 bases lay outside the gene matches. CDR1 and CDR2 from the germline V gene are LGHNA and YSLEER. This CDR3 region has 15 residues. Here the CDR3 reads CASSQELRQGDGYTF. The CDR3 DNA follows: TGCGCCAGCAGCCAAGAACTTAGGCAGGGGGATGGCTACACCTTC.

This clonotype was counted a few times. Compared with germline, one end of the junction differs, possibly owing to a read error. The rearrangement links TRBV29-1 to TRBJ1-2; D unresolved. The CDR3 covers 11 residues. The germline V gene encodes CDR1 SQVTM and CDR2 ANQGSEA. The CDR3 loop is CSVEEPLGRSF. As DNA, the CDR3 is TGCAGCGTTGAAGAACCCCTTGGGAGGTCCTTC.

This clonotype was observed a few times. A clone one base away is much larger, so this may be a read error. The chain links TRBV9 to TRBJ2-7; unclear D gene. V lost 4 bases and J lost 2, with 7 bases in between. This CDR3 has 12 amino acids. In germline, CDR1 is SGDLS, CDR2 YYNGEE. The CDR3 DNA sequence: TGTGCCAGCAGCCCGGACCCCTACGAGCAGTACTTC. Its translation: CASSPDPYEQYF.

This chain connects TRBV27 to TRBJ2-1; 10 positions agree with TRBD2. V was clipped by 5 bases and J by 3 bases; unmatched bases: 10. CDR1 and CDR2 (germline): MNHEY, SMNVEV (reference sequence). This CDR3 has 17 residues. The CDR3 region is CASSLMETSGVYNEQFF. For the CDR3, the DNA is TGTGCCAGCAGTCTAATGGAAACTAGCGGGGTCTACAATGAGCAGTTCTTC.

This clonotype has only a few counts. V gene TRBV11-2 combines with J gene TRBJ1-1; D gene ambiguous. In germline, CDR1 is SGHAT, CDR2 FQNNGV. V was shortened by 5 bases and J by 6 bases, with 22 bases between the two germline ends. This CDR3 comprises 16 residues. CDR3 protein: CASSPKAGSVLPEAFF. Written as DNA, the CDR3 is TGTGCCAGCAGCCCCAAAGCGGGGAGCGTTCTCCCTGAAGCTTTCTTT.

This clonotype was detected only a few times. The chain links TRBV6-2 or TRBV6-3 to TRBJ2-5; TRBD2 aligns across 9 bases. The CDR3 extends over 16 amino acids. The germline V gene has CDR1 MNHEY and CDR2 SVGEGT. Losses at the gene ends were 6 bases for V and 5 bases for J; bases not matched to a gene: 13. The CDR3 protein is CASSQGLAKGTETQYF. The CDR3, as DNA: TGTGCCAGCAGCCAGGGACTAGCAAAGGGTACGGAGACCCAGTACTTC.

The V gene is TRBV7-2, the J gene TRBJ2-3; 11 nucleotides align to TRBD1. Germline CDR1 reads SGHTA; CDR2 reads FQGNSA. Losses at the gene ends were 6 bases for V and 4 bases for J; bases not matched to a gene: 3. The CDR3 runs to 14 residues. In nucleotides, the CDR3 is TGTGCCAGCAGACGGACAGGGGGCGCAGATACGCAGTATTTT. It encodes CASRRTGGADTQYF.

This clonotype was seen a few times. In this CDR3 the conserved last residue, phenylalanine or tryptophan, is missing, so a read error is likely. The CDR3 reads CSVGSSGAKGIQYL. CDR3 nucleotide sequence: TGCAGCGTTGGGTCTAGCGGGGCTAAGGGCATTCAGTACCTC. The rearrangement uses TRBV29-1 and TRBJ2-4; 9 bases match TRBD2. The CDR3 consists of 14 residues. Germline V gives CDR1 SQVTM, CDR2 ANQGSEA. The V gene end was trimmed by 4 bases and the J gene end by 9 bases; junction bases not matched to a gene: 10.

In DNA, the CDR3 is TGTGCCAGCAGCTTAAAAGGGGGGACGGTCCTGAACACTGAAGCTTTCTTT. Translation: CASSLKGGTVLNTEAFF. This chain links TRBV7-8 with TRBJ1-1; D possibly corresponds to TRBD1 (6 bases). CDR1 and CDR2 (germline): SGHVS, FQNEAQ. V lost 2 bases and J 0 bases, leaving 16 bases between the germline ends. The CDR3 contains 17 residues.

This clonotype was seen just once. The V and J genes are TRBV20-1 and TRBJ2-4; D is possibly TRBD1 or TRBD2 (6 bases each). V was shortened by 2 bases and J by 8 bases, with 10 bases between the two germline ends. Germline V lookup: CDR1 DFQATT, CDR2 SNEGSKA (reference sequence). The CDR3 consists of 12 residues. CDR3 bases: TGCAGTGCTAGACCGGGGGCGGACATTCAGTACTTC. Translation gives CSARPGADIQYF.

The chain recombines TRBV6-2 or TRBV6-3 with TRBJ1-1, with a weak D call TRBD1 (5 bases). The CDR3 length is 13 residues. CDR1 and CDR2 (germline): MNHEY, SVGEGT. V lost 11 bases, J lost 11 bases, and 24 bases lay in between. CDR3 nucleotide sequence: TGTGCCGCCAGCGTCGTGAGGCAGGGACTTGCTTTCTTT. This codes for CAASVVRQGLAFF.

The chain combines TRBV6-1 with TRBJ2-4; TRBD1 is a possible D gene (6 bases). The CDR3 extends over 14 amino acids. Germline V gene sequence: CDR1 MNHNS, CDR2 SASEGT. Trimming left V 6 bases short and J 4 bases short, with 13 bases between. CDR3 DNA sequence: TGTGCCAGCAGCAGACAGGATACTAAAAACATTCAGTACTTC. It yields the protein CASSRQDTKNIQYF.

This clonotype was counted a few times. A read error may account for a junction end that differs from germline. The chain is built from TRBV6-1 and TRBJ1-1, with D possibly matching TRBD1 (6 bases). This CDR3 is 13 amino acids long. Germline V lookup: CDR1 MNHNS, CDR2 SASEGT. The CDR3 loop is CASSGQAYTEASF. CDR3 nucleotides: TGTGCCAGCAGTGGACAGGCGTACACTGAAGCTTCCTTT.

This clonotype was observed a handful of times. This chain links TRBV12-3 or TRBV12-4 with TRBJ1-2; no firm D call. This CDR3 contains 14 residues. V dropped 2 bases and J dropped 8 bases, with 15 bases sitting between them. The CDR3 region is CASSLSVASLGYTF. CDR3 in DNA: TGTGCCAGCAGTTTAAGTGTCGCTAGTTTAGGCTACACCTTC.

J is TRBJ2-5 and V is TRBV20-1, with 9 bases that match TRBD2. The junction had 9 bases not matched to a gene; V was cut back by 0 bases and J by 4 bases. The CDR3 is 16 amino acids. The germline V gene encodes CDR1 DFQATT and CDR2 SNEGSKA (reference sequence). The CDR3 DNA follows: TGCAGTGCTAGAGAATACTGGCGGGGGGGCCGAGAGACCCAGTACTTC. Its translation: CSAREYWRGGRETQYF.

This sequence joins TRBV4-3 and TRBJ2-3, with 9 bases aligning to TRBD1. Unmatched junction bases numbered 12, after V lost 1 base and J lost 4 bases. This CDR3 has 18 amino acids. Germline CDR1 reads LGHNA; CDR2 reads YSLEER. The CDR3 is CASSQARPGQGGADTQYF. CDR3 sequence (DNA): TGCGCCAGCAGCCAAGCTCGTCCGGGACAGGGAGGCGCAGATACGCAGTATTTT.

This clonotype was seen a handful of times. The V call is TRBV19, the J call TRBJ2-7; TRBD1 aligns across 10 bases. The CDR3 consists of 17 residues. Germline V gene data show CDR1 as LNHDA and CDR2 as SQIVND (reference sequence). V lost 2 bases to trimming and J lost 6 bases; unmatched junction nucleotides: 13. As DNA, the CDR3 is TGTGCCAGTAGTATAAAAGGCCCAGGACAGGGGGGCCTCGAGCAGTACTTC. It specifies CASSIKGPGQGGLEQYF.

The table lists this clonotype with a few counts. Compared with germline, one end of the junction differs, possibly owing to a read error. The J gene is TRBJ2-5, the V gene TRBV24-1; 9 bases agree with TRBD1. The CDR3 spans 15 residues. Germline V gene sequence: CDR1 KGHDR, CDR2 SFDVKD. In DNA form, the CDR3 reads TGTGCCGCCAGTGATCCGGGACAGGGATCGGAGACCCAGTACTTC. This encodes CAASDPGQGSETQYF.

The chain joins TRBV6-2 or TRBV6-3 to TRBJ1-1; 8 bases agree with TRBD1. CDR3 length equals 12 residues. After removal of 5 bases from V and 5 bases from J, the junction contained 1 base not matched to a gene. CDR1 MNHEY and CDR2 SVGEGT come from the germline V gene. The DNA of the CDR3 is TGTGCCAGCAGTCGGACAGGGACTGAAGCTTTCTTT. Translated: CASSRTGTEAFF.